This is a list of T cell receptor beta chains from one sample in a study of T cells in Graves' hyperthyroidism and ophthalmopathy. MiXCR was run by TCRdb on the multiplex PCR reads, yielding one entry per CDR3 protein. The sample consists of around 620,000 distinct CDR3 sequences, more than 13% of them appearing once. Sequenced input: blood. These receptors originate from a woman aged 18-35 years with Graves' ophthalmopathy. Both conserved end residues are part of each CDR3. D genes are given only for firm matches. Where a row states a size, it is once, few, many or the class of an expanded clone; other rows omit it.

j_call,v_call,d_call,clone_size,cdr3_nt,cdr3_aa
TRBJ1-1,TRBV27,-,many,TGTGCCAGCAGCAGGGTCAGAACGAACACTGAAGCTTTCTTT,CASSRVRTNTEAFF
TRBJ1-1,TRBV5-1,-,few,TGCGCCAGCAGCTGGGAAGGGGGGCTCACTGAAGCTTTCTTT,CASSWEGGLTEAFF
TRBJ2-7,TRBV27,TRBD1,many,TGTGCCAGCAGTTTTGGGACAGCATCCTACGAGCAGTACTTC,CASSFGTASYEQYF
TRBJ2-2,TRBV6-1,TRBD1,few,TGTGCCAGCAGTGGCATACGGACAGGGGCCAACACCGGGGAGCTGTTTTTT,CASSGIRTGANTGELFF
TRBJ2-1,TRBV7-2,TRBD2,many,TGTGCCAGCAGCCCCAGCGGGAGGGCCTTGTACAATGAGCAGTTCTTC,CASSPSGRALYNEQFF
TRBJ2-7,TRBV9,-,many,TGTGCCAGCAGCGTTCTAGCCACGACCTCTTCCTACGAGCAGTACTTC,CASSVLATTSSYEQYF
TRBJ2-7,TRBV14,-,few,TGTGCCAGCAGCCAAGATGGCCAGGTACCCTACGAGCAGTACTTC,CASSQDGQVPYEQYF
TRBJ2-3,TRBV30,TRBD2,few,TGTGCCTGGAGTGCCCAGAGAGCGGGAGAACTCACAGATACGCAGTATTTT,CAWSAQRAGELTDTQYF
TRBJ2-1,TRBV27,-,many,TGTGCCAGCAGTTTGGGTACCAATGAGCAGTTCTTC,CASSLGTNEQFF
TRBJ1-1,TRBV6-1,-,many,TGTGCCAGCTCAAAACGGCGGGGGCCTGGCACTGAAGCTTTCTTT,CASSKRRGPGTEAFF
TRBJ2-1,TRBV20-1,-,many,TGCAGTGCTCGAGATCAAACCCGGCCCTTCAATGAGCAGTTCTTC,CSARDQTRPFNEQFF
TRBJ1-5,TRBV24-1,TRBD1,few,TGTGCCACCAGTGATTTTTCCGGCGGACAGGGAGGACAGCCCCAGCATTTT,CATSDFSGGQGGQPQHF
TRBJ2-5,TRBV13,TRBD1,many,TGTGCCAGCAGCATCCGGGACAGGGCTGAGACCCAGTACTTC,CASSIRDRAETQYF
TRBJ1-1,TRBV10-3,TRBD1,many,TGTGCCATCAGGCTGGACAGGGTAACTGAAGCTTTCTTT,CAIRLDRVTEAFF
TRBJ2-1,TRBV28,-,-,TGTGCCAGCTGGGGGCCTTACAATGAGCAGTTCTTC,CASWGPYNEQFF
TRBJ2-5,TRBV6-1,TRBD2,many,TGTGCCAGCCAGCTAGCGGGGGTACAAGAGACCCAGTACTTC,CASQLAGVQETQYF
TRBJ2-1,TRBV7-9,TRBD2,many,TGTGCCAGCAACCCCCCCGGGCGGGAGTTTAGTCATGAGCAGTTCTTC,CASNPPGREFSHEQFF
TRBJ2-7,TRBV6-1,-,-,TGTGCCAGCAGTAGGGGTCGACAGGCTTCCTACGAGCAGTACTTC,CASSRGRQASYEQYF
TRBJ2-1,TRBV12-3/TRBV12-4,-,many,TGTGCCAGCAGTCCGGGGGGCAGGGCGACCTACAATGAGCAGTTCTTC,CASSPGGRATYNEQFF
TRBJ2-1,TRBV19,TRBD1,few,TGTGCCAGTAGTATAGAACAGGGGGCGTGGGATGAGCAGTTCTTC,CASSIEQGAWDEQFF
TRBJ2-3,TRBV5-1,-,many,TGCGCCAGCAGCTCCGACCCTAGCGCAGATACGCAGTATTTT,CASSSDPSADTQYF
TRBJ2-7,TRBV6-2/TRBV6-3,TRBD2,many,TGTGCCAGCAGTGGGGCGGGAGGGCCGCTCGAGCAGTACTTC,CASSGAGGPLEQYF
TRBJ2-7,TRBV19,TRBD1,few,TGTGCCAGTAGTCCGGACAGGGGGACGCCGTCGCCCTACGAGCAGTACTTC,CASSPDRGTPSPYEQYF
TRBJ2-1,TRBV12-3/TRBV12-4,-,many,TGTGCCAGCAGTCAAGGGGGGAGGGAGCAGTTCTTC,CASSQGGREQFF
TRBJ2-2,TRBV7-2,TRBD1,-,TGTGCCAGCAGCTTAGTGGGGTTGGGACAGTACACCGGGGAGCTGTTTTTT,CASSLVGLGQYTGELFF
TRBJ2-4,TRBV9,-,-,TGTGCCAGCAGCTCTATGGGGACTCCCGACATTCAGTACTTC,CASSSMGTPDIQYF
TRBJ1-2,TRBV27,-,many,TGTGCCAGCAGTTTGGGTATGGCGGACTATGGCTACACCTTC,CASSLGMADYGYTF
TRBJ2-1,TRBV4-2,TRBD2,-,TGTGCCAGCGGCAAAATCTTAGCGGGAGTGAACAATGAGCAGTTCTTC,CASGKILAGVNNEQFF
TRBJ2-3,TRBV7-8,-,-,TGTGCCAGCAGCTTAGTCATCGGGGTCACAGATACGCAGTATTTT,CASSLVIGVTDTQYF
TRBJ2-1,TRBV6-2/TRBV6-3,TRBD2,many,TGTGCCAGCAGTTACGTTAGCGGGAGGGCCTACAATGAGCAGTTCTTC,CASSYVSGRAYNEQFF
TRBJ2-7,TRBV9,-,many,TGTGCCAGCAGCGTAGTGGGGAAGAGCTCCTACGAGCAGTACTTC,CASSVVGKSSYEQYF
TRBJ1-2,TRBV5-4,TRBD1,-,TGTGCCAGCAGCTTAAGGACAGGGGGCGCCGTTGACTATGGCTACACCTTC,CASSLRTGGAVDYGYTF
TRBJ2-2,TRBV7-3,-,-,TGTGCCAGCAGCTCAAACCCCGGGACGGTCGGGGAGCTGTTTTTT,CASSSNPGTVGELFF
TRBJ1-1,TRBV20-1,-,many,TGCAGTGCTAGAGCGAGGAAGACAGGTGGGGAGAACACTGAAGCTTTCTTT,CSARARKTGGENTEAFF
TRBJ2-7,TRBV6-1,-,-,TGTGCCAGCAGTGAAATGGAAGGGACCCCCTACGAGCAGTACTTC,CASSEMEGTPYEQYF
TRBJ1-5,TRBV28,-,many,TGTGCCAGCAGTTTTCGGCTTTATCGGAGCAATCAGCCCCAGCATTTT,CASSFRLYRSNQPQHF
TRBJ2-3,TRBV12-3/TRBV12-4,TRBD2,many,TGTGCCAGCAGCATCAATAGCGGGGGCACAGATACGCAGTATTTT,CASSINSGGTDTQYF
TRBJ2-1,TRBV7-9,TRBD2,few,TGTGCCAGCAGCTTAGAATCATCGGGATTAGCGGGAGGGTACGTGGGGTACAATGAGCAGTTCTTC,CASSLESSGLAGGYVGYNEQFF
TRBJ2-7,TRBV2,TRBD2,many,TGTGCCAGCAGTGAAGAAACTAGCGGGGGCCCCTACGAGCAGTACTTC,CASSEETSGGPYEQYF
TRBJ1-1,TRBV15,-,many,TGTGCCACCAGCAGATCAGGACAGACTACTGAAGCTTTCTTT,CATSRSGQTTEAFF
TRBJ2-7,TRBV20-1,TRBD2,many,TGCAGTGCCCTAAAGGGAGCGGGAGTACGGTACGAGCAGTACTTC,CSALKGAGVRYEQYF
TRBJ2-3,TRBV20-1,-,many,TGCAGTGCTACGGGGGATCCCGGGCGTGGAGATACGCAGTATTTT,CSATGDPGRGDTQYF
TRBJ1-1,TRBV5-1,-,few,TGCGCCAGCAGCTTGCAGGAGAGGAACACTGAAGCTTTCTTT,CASSLQERNTEAFF
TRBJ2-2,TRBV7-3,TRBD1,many,TGTGCCAGCAGCTTATCGTTTGGGGCAGGGGGCAACACCGGGGAGCTGTTTTTT,CASSLSFGAGGNTGELFF
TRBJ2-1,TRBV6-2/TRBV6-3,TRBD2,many,TGTGCCACCGAATTGGGACTAGCGATCTACAATGAGCAGTTCTTC,CATELGLAIYNEQFF
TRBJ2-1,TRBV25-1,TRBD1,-,TGTGCCAGCAGATGGACAGGACCTCCTCCCAATGAGCAGTTCTTC,CASRWTGPPPNEQFF
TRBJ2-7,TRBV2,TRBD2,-,TGTGCCGGCAGACCCATTAGCGGGAGGCTTGACGAGCAGTACTTC,CAGRPISGRLDEQYF
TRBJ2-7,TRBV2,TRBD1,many,TGTGCCAGCAACCTAGGACAGGGGGCCGCAGGCGAGCAGTACTTC,CASNLGQGAAGEQYF
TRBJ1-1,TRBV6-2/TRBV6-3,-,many,TGTGCCAGCAGTGGATTGGGGGCGAACACTGAAGCTTTCTTT,CASSGLGANTEAFF
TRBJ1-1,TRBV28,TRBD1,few,TGTGCCAGCAGTTTGAGAGGGACAGTCGAAGCTTTCTTT,CASSLRGTVEAFF
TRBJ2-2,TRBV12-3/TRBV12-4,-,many,TGTGCCAGCAGTCCGGGGCCAACCGGGGAGCTGTTTTTT,CASSPGPTGELFF
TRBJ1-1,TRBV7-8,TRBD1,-,TGTGCCAGCATCAGACAGGGGTGGAACACTGAAGCTTTCTTT,CASIRQGWNTEAFF
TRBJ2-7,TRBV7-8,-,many,TGTGCCAGCAGCTCAGATAAGACAGGAGACCCCTCCGAGCAGTACTTC,CASSSDKTGDPSEQYF
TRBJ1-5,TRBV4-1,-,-,TGTGCCAGCAGCCAAGTGACTGTACATGGCAATCAGCCCCAGCATTTT,CASSQVTVHGNQPQHF
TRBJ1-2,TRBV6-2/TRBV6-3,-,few,TGTGCCAGCAGTTACGGGACATCAGCTAACTATGGCTACACCTTC,CASSYGTSANYGYTF